This is a list of T cell receptor beta chains from one sample in a study of blood T cell repertoires in COVID-19. The data were produced by immunoSEQ multiplex PCR, yet TCRdb's version contains in-frame clones alone and is incomplete. The sample comprises about 420,000 clones, around 90% of which are singletons, and 0.65% to 1% rests with the top ten. The sample consisted of peripheral blood. Source of these receptors: a man aged 18 to 29 with COVID-19, enrolled during active disease. The CDR3 runs from the conserved cysteine through the conserved F or W. The D gene is left open where the match is weak. Where a row states a size, it is once, few, many or the class of an expanded clone; other rows omit it.

CDR3nt: TGTGCCAGCAGCTTGGAAGACAGGGGGGCCTACAATGAGCAGTTCTTC
CDR3aa: CASSLEDRGAYNEQFF
abundance: few
j_gene: TRBJ2-1
d_gene: TRBD1
v_gene: TRBV5-5
len: 16

CDR3nt: TGTGCCAGCAGCTTGCTGCGGCCCTACGAGCAGTACTTC
CDR3aa: CASSLLRPYEQYF
abundance: .
j_gene: TRBJ2-7
d_gene: .
v_gene: TRBV5-6
len: 13

CDR3nt: TGTGCCAGCAGCTTGAGGGGGCAGAACACCGGGGAGCTGTTTTTT
CDR3aa: CASSLRGQNTGELFF
abundance: .
j_gene: TRBJ2-2
d_gene: TRBD1
v_gene: TRBV5-4
len: 15

CDR3nt: TGTGCCAGCAGTTCCGGGACAGGTAACAATCAGCCCCAGCATTTT
CDR3aa: CASSSGTGNNQPQHF
abundance: .
j_gene: TRBJ1-5
d_gene: TRBD1
v_gene: TRBV6-5
len: 15

CDR3nt: TGTGCCAGCAGGGACAGGGGCCGAGTGGGCTACACCTTC
CDR3aa: CASRDRGRVGYTF
abundance: .
j_gene: TRBJ1-2
d_gene: TRBD1
v_gene: TRBV27
len: 13

CDR3nt: TGTGCCAGCAGTGAAGTACAGACTAACTATGGCTACACCTTC
CDR3aa: CASSEVQTNYGYTF
abundance: .
j_gene: TRBJ1-2
d_gene: .
v_gene: TRBV6-1
len: 14

CDR3nt: TGTGCCAGCAGCAATGGCTTCGGGGGCATTCAGTACTTC
CDR3aa: CASSNGFGGIQYF
abundance: .
j_gene: TRBJ2-4
d_gene: .
v_gene: TRBV7-3
len: 13

CDR3nt: .
CDR3aa: CASSFGSGSPSSPFF
abundance: few
j_gene: TRBJ2-1
d_gene: .
v_gene: TRBV13
len: 15

CDR3nt: TGCGCCAGCAGCCCAGGACTAGCGGGGATAGGCCACGAGCAGTACTTC
CDR3aa: CASSPGLAGIGHEQYF
abundance: .
j_gene: TRBJ2-7
d_gene: TRBD2
v_gene: TRBV4-1
len: 16

CDR3nt: TGCGCCAGCAGCCAAGCCACAGCGGGGGCGATCTCCTACGAGCAGTACTTC
CDR3aa: CASSQATAGAISYEQYF
abundance: .
j_gene: TRBJ2-7
d_gene: TRBD2
v_gene: TRBV4-1
len: 17

CDR3nt: TGTGCCACCAGTGATCAGAAACAGGGATATAGCAATCAGCCCCAGCATTTT
CDR3aa: CATSDQKQGYSNQPQHF
abundance: .
j_gene: TRBJ1-5
d_gene: .
v_gene: TRBV24-1
len: 17

CDR3nt: TGTGCCAGCAGCCGCCAGAGGGAGACCCAGTACTTC
CDR3aa: CASSRQRETQYF
abundance: .
j_gene: TRBJ2-5
d_gene: .
v_gene: TRBV12-3/TRBV12-4
len: 12

CDR3nt: TGTGCCAGCAGCCCCGGACTAGCGGGAGTCTACGAGCAGTACTTC
CDR3aa: CASSPGLAGVYEQYF
abundance: once
j_gene: TRBJ2-7
d_gene: TRBD2
v_gene: TRBV3-1/TRBV3-2
len: 15

CDR3nt: TGTGCCAGCAGCACTCTGGGCGGGGGCTATGAGCAGTTCTTC
CDR3aa: CASSTLGGGYEQFF
abundance: .
j_gene: TRBJ2-1
d_gene: .
v_gene: TRBV5-8
len: 14

CDR3nt: TGCGCCAGCAGCCCCTTGGAGGGGCCCTTGAGAGAGCAGTACTTC
CDR3aa: CASSPLEGPLREQYF
abundance: few
j_gene: TRBJ2-7
d_gene: .
v_gene: TRBV5-1
len: 15

CDR3nt: TGCGCCAGCAGCTTGTTCTCAGGGGACAATGAGCAGTTCTTC
CDR3aa: CASSLFSGDNEQFF
abundance: once
j_gene: TRBJ2-1
d_gene: .
v_gene: TRBV5-1
len: 14

CDR3nt: TGCAGTGCTAGCCAGGGTAACGAGCAGTACTTC
CDR3aa: CSASQGNEQYF
abundance: .
j_gene: TRBJ2-7
d_gene: .
v_gene: TRBV20-1
len: 11